The entry that follows covers one T cell receptor beta chain sequence. Trimming took 4 bases from V and 11 from J; bases not matched to a gene: 5. Germline lookup yields CDR1 SGHRS and CDR2 YFSETQ. The CDR3 consists of 12 residues. Libraries were prepared by immunoSEQ multiplex PCR; TCRdb keeps only in-frame clonotypes and omits some of them. The table has about 28,000 clones, about 90% seen once. This specimen belongs to a study of T cell changes during pregnancy in multiple sclerosis. The V and J genes are TRBV5-1 and TRBJ2-3; 9 nucleotides align to TRBD1. Sequenced material: peripheral blood, taken in the first trimester of pregnancy. This receptor was identified in a female donor in good health, enrolled as a control in a pregnancy study. This chain's CDR3 is CASSTGTGMQYF. CDR3 coding DNA: TGCGCCAGCAGCACCGGGACAGGGATGCAGTATTTT.